The 3 T cell receptor beta chains given below trace back to one sample, sequenced in a study of T cell responses to AZD1222 COVID-19 vaccine. The data were produced by immunoSEQ multiplex PCR, yet TCRdb's version contains in-frame clones alone and is incomplete. The sample records about 26,000 clones, around 90% being singletons. Specimen: peripheral blood, collected 28 days after the second AZD1222 dose. The receptors come from an adult who received the AZD1222 COVID-19 vaccine.

In this sample, this clone turned up once. V and J are TRBV5-8 and TRBJ1-3; unclear D gene. Germline V lookup: CDR1 SGHTS, CDR2 YDEGEE. This CDR3 comprises 15 residues. Trimming pared 4 bases from V and 4 bases from J, leaving 15 bases between. The CDR3 sequence: CASSAGLGQGNTIYF. The CDR3 nucleotides read TGTGCCAGCAGCGCTGGGCTCGGGCAAGGAAACACCATATATTTT.

V gene TRBV19 combines with J gene TRBJ2-5; D call uncertain. Trimming took off 1 base at V and 1 base at J, with 4 bases between the two ends. Per germline, CDR1 LNHDA and CDR2 SQIVND (reference sequence). The CDR3 totals 13 residues. The CDR3 sequence is CASSIGRQETQYF. The CDR3 nucleotides read TGTGCCAGTAGTATAGGCCGCCAAGAGACCCAGTACTTC. The full variable domain, rest sourced from reference TRBV19 and TRBJ2-5, is DGGITQSPKYLFRKEGQNVTLSCEQNLNHDAMYWYRQDPGQGLRLIYYSQIVNDFQKGDIAEGYSVSREKKESFPLTVTSAQKNPTAFYLCASSIGRQETQYFGPGTRLLVL.

The chain uses TRBV11-3 and TRBJ2-1, with D possibly being TRBD1 (5 bases). Germline lookup yields CDR1 SGHNT and CDR2 YENEEA. Trimming stripped 4 bases from V and 6 bases from J, with 13 bases between. CDR3 length: 14 amino acids. The CDR3 spells CASSSTATINEQFF. CDR3 coding DNA: TGTGCCAGCAGCTCGACAGCGACCATCAATGAGCAGTTCTTC.